The rows below give T cell receptor beta chains drawn from one sample of a study of regulatory T cells in long-lasting Graves disease. TCRdb re-called the multiplex PCR reads with MiXCR, one entry per CDR3 protein. The sample gives a few hundred thousand distinct CDR3 sequences, 20% of which show up once; approximately 15% is in the top ten. The sample in question was peripheral blood mononuclear cells (PBMCs), obtained at new diagnosis, from a patient treated with antithyroid drugs. Receptor source: a female donor with Graves disease. Both conserved end residues are part of each CDR3. D genes are given only for firm matches. Clone size is given for some rows only: seen once, a few or many times, or a class if the clone is expanded.

j_call	clone_size	cdr3_length	v_call	d_call	cdr3_nt	cdr3_aa
TRBJ2-5	few	17	TRBV4-2	TRBD1	TGTGCCAGCAGCCAAGCGTGGTCGACAGGGGGTGGGGAGACCCAGTACTTC	CASSQAWSTGGGETQYF
TRBJ2-3	many	12	TRBV6-1	-	TGTGCCAGCAGTGTTGCAGGAGATACGCAGTATTTT	CASSVAGDTQYF
TRBJ1-1	-	16	TRBV5-8	-	TGTGCCAGCAGCCCCAGAAGAGGCGCGATGAACACTGAAGCTTTCTTT	CASSPRRGAMNTEAFF
TRBJ2-7	many	16	TRBV28	TRBD2	TGTGCCAGCAGTCCTGCCGGGAGGGGAGGTGGGTACGAGCAGTACTTC	CASSPAGRGGGYEQYF
TRBJ2-3	-	14	TRBV28	-	TGTGCCAGCAGTTTTTTACAGGGCACAGATACGCAGTATTTT	CASSFLQGTDTQYF
TRBJ2-5	many	13	TRBV2	-	TGTGCCAGCAGTGATGGGTACCAAGAGACCCAGTACTTC	CASSDGYQETQYF
TRBJ2-3	many	16	TRBV4-3	-	TGCGCCAGCAGCCAGGGACCGTTCGAGACAGAAATTGCGCAGTATTTT	CASSQGPFETEIAQYF
TRBJ2-1	-	17	TRBV4-3	TRBD2	TGCGCCAGCAGCCGGGGGACTAGCGGGGGGGCAGTCGATGAGCAGTTCTTC	CASSRGTSGGAVDEQFF
TRBJ1-5	-	15	TRBV4-1	-	TGCGCCAGCAGCCAAGATACGACAAGCAATCAGCCCCAGCATTTT	CASSQDTTSNQPQHF
TRBJ1-2	once	14	TRBV2	-	TGTGTCAGCAGTGAAGCAGGGACCCACTATGGCTACACCTTC	CVSSEAGTHYGYTF
TRBJ2-7	many	15	TRBV27	-	TGTGCCAGCAGTTTAATGTCCGACGGGGCCTACGAGCAGTACTTC	CASSLMSDGAYEQYF
TRBJ2-3	-	12	TRBV7-9	TRBD2	TGTGCCAGCACCTCGGGGGGAGCCACGCAGTATTTT	CASTSGGATQYF
TRBJ2-1	many	17	TRBV7-9	TRBD2	TGTGCCAGCACCCGCTGGACTAGCGGGGGCCCCTACAATGAGCAGTTCTTC	CASTRWTSGGPYNEQFF
TRBJ2-3	few	16	TRBV12-3/TRBV12-4	TRBD2	TGTGCCACCAGTGATTTGCTAGCGGGGGGGCCAGATACGCAGTATTTT	CATSDLLAGGPDTQYF
TRBJ2-7	many	13	TRBV9	-	TGTGCCAGCAGCGCCCCGGAGGGGTACGAGCAGTACTTC	CASSAPEGYEQYF
TRBJ2-2	many	15	TRBV28	TRBD2	TGTGCCAGCCGGGGGGGCAGGGCGAACACCGGGGAGCTGTTTTTT	CASRGGRANTGELFF
TRBJ1-5	many	14	TRBV19	TRBD1	TGTGCCAGCAGTGGGACAGGGGGCAATCAGCCCCAGCATTTT	CASSGTGGNQPQHF
TRBJ1-3	many	15	TRBV2	TRBD1	TGTGCCAGCAGTCTGACCGGGACAGTAGGAAACACCATATATTTT	CASSLTGTVGNTIYF
TRBJ1-4	few	18	TRBV5-1	-	TGCGCCAGCAGCTCCCGGGGGGGCAGGATGTCGACTAATGAAAAACTGTTTTTT	CASSSRGGRMSTNEKLFF
TRBJ2-2	once	15	TRBV20-1	TRBD1	TGCAGTGCTCCCACCTCAGGGGGCAGAACCGGGGAGCTGTTTTTT	CSAPTSGGRTGELFF
TRBJ1-1	few	12	TRBV2	-	TGTGCCAGCCGGGGAGATTACACTGAAGCTTTCTTT	CASRGDYTEAFF
TRBJ2-7	few	14	TRBV11-2	-	TGTGCCAGCAGCTTAGATGGTCCTGTTTACGAGCAGTACTTC	CASSLDGPVYEQYF
TRBJ2-1	-	15	TRBV5-4	-	TGTGCCAGCAGCACCGGACTCAGCTCCTACAATGAGCAGTTCTTC	CASSTGLSSYNEQFF
TRBJ2-3	many	13	TRBV27	-	TGTGCCAGCAGTTTAAATTTTGGAGATACGCAGTATTTT	CASSLNFGDTQYF
TRBJ2-1	-	16	TRBV4-1	TRBD2	TGCGCCAGCAGCCAAGACCCCAGCGGGGGAGGGAATGAGCAGTTCTTC	CASSQDPSGGGNEQFF